The rows below give T cell receptor beta chains drawn from one sample of a study of blood T cell repertoires in COVID-19. TCRdb's copy holds only in-frame clones and misses some; the assay was immunoSEQ multiplex PCR. The table has 200,000 to 250,000 clones, 70% to 90% seen once. The sample taken for sequencing was peripheral blood. Every receptor here comes from a woman in her forties or fifties with COVID-19, enrolled during active disease. Each CDR3 is given with its conserved first and last residue. The order of the fields is clone size, D gene, V gene, J gene, CDR3 protein, CDR3 DNA. A D gene is named only where the DNA matches it firmly. Clone size is shown for a subset of rows, as once, few, many or a class of expanded clone.

size: .
D: .
V: TRBV10-2
J: TRBJ2-3
CDR3: CASRGAGTDTQYF
DNA: TGCGCCAGCAGGGGGGCCGGCACAGATACGCAGTATTTT

size: .
D: .
V: TRBV28
J: TRBJ1-1
CDR3: CASSFWSGINPRNTEAFF
DNA: TGTGCCAGCAGTTTTTGGTCAGGGATCAACCCCCGGAACACTGAAGCTTTCTTT

size: once
D: .
V: TRBV28
J: TRBJ1-5
CDR3: CASIGGSSRTYQPQHF
DNA: TGTGCCAGCATAGGGGGTAGCTCCCGGACCTATCAGCCCCAGCATTTT

size: .
D: TRBD1
V: TRBV3-1/TRBV3-2
J: TRBJ1-2
CDR3: CASSQGQGYGYTF
DNA: TGTGCCAGCAGCCAGGGACAGGGCTATGGCTACACCTTC

size: few
D: TRBD1
V: TRBV6-6
J: TRBJ1-2
CDR3: CASSYLTGVGYTF
DNA: TGTGCCAGCAGTTACCTAACAGGGGTCGGCTACACCTTC

size: .
D: .
V: TRBV5-4
J: TRBJ1-2
CDR3: CASSPAAPDNGYTF
DNA: TGTGCCAGCAGCCCCGCCGCGCCAGACAATGGCTACACCTTC

size: .
D: .
V: TRBV6-5
J: TRBJ1-1
CDR3: CASSTRKNTEAFF
DNA: TGTGCCAGCAGCACGCGAAAGAACACTGAAGCTTTCTTT

size: .
D: TRBD1
V: TRBV5-1
J: TRBJ1-6
CDR3: CASSPGTGNSPLHF
DNA: TGCGCCAGCAGCCCCGGGACAGGGAATTCACCCCTCCACTTT

size: once
D: TRBD1
V: TRBV2
J: TRBJ2-7
CDR3: CASSEGGGTYEQYF
DNA: TGTGCCAGCAGTGAAGGAGGGGGCACGTACGAGCAGTACTTC

size: few
D: .
V: TRBV19
J: TRBJ1-5
CDR3: CASSWGGSNQPQHF
DNA: TGTGCCAGTAGTTGGGGAGGTAGCAATCAGCCCCAGCATTTT

size: .
D: .
V: TRBV4-2
J: TRBJ1-2
CDR3: CASSSPGGGSYGYTF
DNA: TGTGCCAGCAGCTCACCCGGGGGGGGAAGCTATGGCTACACCTTC

size: .
D: .
V: TRBV7-6
J: TRBJ2-3
CDR3: CASSLASGSGTDTQYF
DNA: TGTGCCAGCAGCTTAGCCTCGGGGTCGGGCACAGATACGCAGTATTTT

size: .
D: TRBD1
V: TRBV5-4
J: TRBJ1-2
CDR3: CASTLTGGWNGYTF
DNA: TGTGCCAGCACCTTAACAGGGGGCTGGAATGGCTACACCTTC

size: .
D: .
V: TRBV5-1
J: TRBJ2-1
CDR3: CASSLALRGLGEQFF
DNA: TGCGCCAGCAGCTTGGCCCTGAGGGGGTTAGGAGAGCAGTTCTTC

size: .
D: TRBD2
V: TRBV10-2
J: TRBJ2-5
CDR3: CASIRTSGDKETQYF
DNA: TGCGCCAGCATAAGGACTAGCGGGGACAAAGAGACCCAGTACTTC

size: .
D: .
V: TRBV7-2
J: TRBJ2-6
CDR3: CASSLALGGVPSSGANVLTF
DNA: TGTGCCAGCAGCTTAGCCTTAGGGGGGGTCCCGAGCTCTGGGGCCAACGTCCTGACTTTC

size: once
D: TRBD1
V: TRBV5-4
J: TRBJ1-1
CDR3: CASSGSRDRPTNTEAFF
DNA: TGTGCCAGCAGCGGTTCCCGGGACAGGCCGACTAACACTGAAGCTTTCTTT

size: few
D: .
V: TRBV6-1
J: TRBJ2-3
CDR3: CASSEGAGSTDTQYF
DNA: TGTGCCAGCAGTGAAGGGGCGGGGAGCACAGATACGCAGTATTTT

size: .
D: TRBD1
V: TRBV19
J: TRBJ1-5
CDR3: CASSRGQGIGQPQHF
DNA: TGTGCCAGTAGTAGAGGACAGGGGATCGGTCAGCCCCAGCATTTT

size: .
D: TRBD1
V: TRBV24-1
J: TRBJ2-3
CDR3: CATLGQGAKDTQYF
DNA: TGTGCCACCCTCGGACAGGGGGCAAAAGATACGCAGTATTTT

size: .
D: .
V: TRBV13
J: TRBJ2-3
CDR3: CASSPGQGSDTQYF
DNA: TGTGCCAGCAGCCCGGGGCAGGGGTCAGATACGCAGTATTTT

size: .
D: .
V: TRBV10-2
J: TRBJ2-5
CDR3: CASSEVRGAQQYF
DNA: TGCGCCAGCAGTGAGGTCAGGGGGGCGCAGCAGTACTTC

size: .
D: .
V: TRBV11-2
J: TRBJ2-2
CDR3: CASSLVGLRLAHGELFF
DNA: TGTGCCAGCAGCTTAGTGGGCCTGCGGCTAGCCCACGGGGAGCTGTTTTTT